A single sample is the source of the 21 T cell receptor beta chains below, sequenced in a study of graft-versus-host responses after intestinal transplantation (dated by TCRdb to 2020 to 2022). Antigen specificity for these receptors is unknown. Libraries were built with the immunoSEQ multiplex PCR assay. TCRdb mirrors the immuneACCESS table, restricted to in-frame sequences. Some clones are absent from its copies; in checked studies, under half trace to an unresolved V gene, and the reason for the others is unknown. The sample contains around 100,000 clones, 90% to 95% of them found a single time. The ten biggest clones cover around 1% of the sample. According to the study, the label for this sample's time point signals: cells obtained before transplantation from donor or recipient. This specimen consisted of unstimulated CD8+ T cells sorted from spleen or lymph node cells, obtained before transplant. The receptor source for this set is a human donor who was the organ donor for an intestinal transplant.

The chain has TRBV19 and TRBJ1-1; D gene unclear. The CDR3 covers 13 residues. The germline CDR1 and CDR2 sequences are LNHDA and SQIVND (reference sequence). The V and J ends lost 3 bases and 1 base respectively, with 6 bases between them. CDR3 in amino acids: CASSMGPNTEAFF. CDR3 nucleotides: TGTGCCAGTAGTATGGGCCCGAACACTGAAGCTTTCTTT. The variable domain in full, completed from reference TRBV19 and TRBJ1-1, reads DGGITQSPKYLFRKEGQNVTLSCEQNLNHDAMYWYRQDPGQGLRLIYYSQIVNDFQKGDIAEGYSVSREKKESFPLTVTSAQKNPTAFYLCASSMGPNTEAFFGQGTRLTVV.

V gene TRBV10-3 combines with J gene TRBJ2-3; 11 bases are shared with TRBD2. The germline V gene encodes CDR1 ENHRY and CDR2 SYGVKD. The CDR3 has 14 residues. With V trimmed by 5 bases and J by 5 bases, 3 bases remained unmatched. In nucleotides, the CDR3 is TGTGCCATCAGTCTAGCGGGGGGCGGAGATACGCAGTATTTT. Its protein product is CAISLAGGGDTQYF.

V usage is TRBV7-2 and J usage is TRBJ1-3; the D gene is possibly TRBD1 (5 bases). V was trimmed by 2 bases and J by 0 bases, leaving 14 bases between them. Looked up from germline, CDR1 is SGHTA and CDR2 is FQGNSA. The CDR3 is 17 amino acids. CDR3 in amino acids: CASSLKGFSSSGNTIYF. CDR3 nucleotide sequence: TGTGCCAGCAGCTTAAAGGGGTTTTCTAGCTCTGGAAACACCATATATTTT.

To note about this clone: The missing conserved phenylalanine or tryptophan at the end of this CDR3 makes a read error likely. The limits of the CDR3 on the DNA are not certain, so only TCRdb's listed CDR3 is given. The chain is built from TRBV4-1 and TRBJ2-7; the listed D gene, TRBD2, was not tested against the DNA. Germline values: CDR1 MGHRA, CDR2 YSYEKL. Termini included, the CDR3 measures 14 amino acids. The CDR3 spells CASSQDRVAGGIIY.

The chain is built from TRBV29-1 and TRBJ1-2; 11 positions agree with TRBD1. CDR3 length: 19 residues. V lost 1 base to trimming and J lost 5 bases; unmatched junction nucleotides: 18. CDR1 and CDR2 (germline): SQVTM, ANQGSEA. The CDR3 nucleotides are TGCAGCGTTGAAGTAAAGATGGGACAGGGGGTTCCCCGAGAGTATGGCTACACCTTC. Its translation is CSVEVKMGQGVPREYGYTF.

The chain carries TRBV6-5 and TRBJ2-7; 8 nucleotides align to TRBD1. J lost 5 bases, V lost 2 bases, and 8 bases had no gene match. This CDR3 is 15 amino acids long. The V gene's germline CDR1 is MNHEY and CDR2 SVGAGI. The CDR3 DNA reads TGTGCCAGCAGTTACCCCGGACAGGGAGTCAACGAGCAGTACTTC. The encoded protein is CASSYPGQGVNEQYF.

V gene TRBV2 combines with J gene TRBJ1-4; no firm D call. Germline assignment: CDR1 SNHLY and CDR2 FYNNEI. The V end was cut by 1 base, the J end by 0 bases, with 3 bases between. The CDR3 has 14 residues. The CDR3 here is CASSEGSTNEKLFF. The DNA of the CDR3 is TGTGCCAGCAGTGAAGGGTCAACTAATGAAAAACTGTTTTTT.

This chain connects TRBV6-1 to TRBJ2-1; D remains unclear. Trimming took 11 bases from V and 10 from J, leaving 15 bases between them. Germline lookup yields CDR1 MNHNS and CDR2 SASEGT. The CDR3 consists of 11 residues. The CDR3 DNA reads as TGTGCCTCCCAAAGAAGCTGGGAGCAGTTCTTC. Protein product: CASQRSWEQFF.

The chain links TRBV4-3 to TRBJ1-2, with TRBD1 matching over 9 bases. The germline CDR1 and CDR2 sequences are LGHNA and YSLEER. J gave up 3 bases and V 3 bases, and 8 bases lay outside the gene matches. The CDR3 sequence is 16 residues long. CDR3 nucleotide sequence: TGCGCCAGCAGCCATGATGGCGGGACAGGGCACTATGGCTACACCTTC. Translating gives CASSHDGGTGHYGYTF.

This chain links TRBV4-1 with TRBJ2-3, with TRBD2 matching over 9 bases. CDR1 is MGHRA and CDR2 is YSYEKL in the germline V gene. This CDR3 has 17 amino acids. V shed 1 base, J shed 3 bases, and the junction held 8 bases outside the gene matches. The chain's CDR3 is CASSQGLSGSLTDTQYF. CDR3 coding DNA: TGCGCCAGCAGCCAAGGCCTTAGCGGGAGTTTGACAGATACGCAGTATTTT.

The count of this clone is one. The chain carries TRBV13 and TRBJ1-4, with D maybe TRBD1 (5 bases). CDR1 and CDR2 (germline): PRHDT, FYEKMQ (reference sequence). This CDR3 region has 16 residues. V was clipped by 5 bases and J by 3 bases, with 16 bases between them. This CDR3 is CASSDSPGQANEKLFF. CDR3 sequence (DNA): TGTGCCAGCAGCGACTCGCCGGGGCAGGCTAATGAAAAACTGTTTTTT.

The V call is TRBV5-4, the J call TRBJ2-2, with 7 bases fitting TRBD2. CDR1 and CDR2 from the germline V gene are SGHNT and YYREEE (reference sequence). CDR3 length: 20 residues. J gave up 4 bases and V 4 bases, and 22 bases lay outside the gene matches. Written as DNA, the CDR3 is TGTGCCAGCAGCGCCCCTCTAGGACTAGGCGGGAGATCATCCACCGGGGAGCTGTTTTTT. Translation gives CASSAPLGLGGRSSTGELFF.

This clone was seen only once. This chain uses TRBV11-2 with TRBJ2-7; 10 bases fit TRBD1. The CDR3 runs to 15 residues. Germline-derived CDR1 and CDR2 are SGHAT and FQNNGV. The junction had 4 bases not matched to a gene; V was cut back by 3 bases and J by 2 bases. The DNA for the CDR3 is TGTGCCAGCAGCTTCCCCGGACAGGGGGCCTACGAGCAGTACTTC. Translation: CASSFPGQGAYEQYF.

The genes are TRBV6-1 and TRBJ2-7; D is uncertain. The V gene's germline CDR1 is MNHNS and CDR2 SASEGT. The CDR3 runs to 12 residues. The V gene lost 5 bases and the J gene lost 3 bases, with 8 bases spanning the gap. Here the CDR3 reads CASSFSDYEQYF. The CDR3 DNA is TGTGCCAGCAGTTTTTCCGACTACGAGCAGTACTTC.

This sequence joins TRBV9 and TRBJ2-7; D unresolved. The V gene lost 0 bases and the J gene lost 4 bases, with 11 bases spanning the gap. The germline gives CDR1 SGDLS, CDR2 YYNGEE. The CDR3 sequence is 14 residues long. This CDR3 is CASSVESRSYEQYF. The CDR3 bases are TGTGCCAGCAGCGTAGAATCTCGTAGTTACGAGCAGTACTTC.

The chain recombines TRBV16 with TRBJ2-7; unclear D gene. Germline V gene data show CDR1 as KGHSY and CDR2 as FQNENV. The CDR3 has 14 amino acids. Trimming removed 4 bases from V and 2 bases from J, with 12 bases in between. The CDR3 spells CASSPGAATYEQYF. The CDR3 nucleotides read TGTGCCAGCAGCCCCGGTGCGGCAACCTACGAGCAGTACTTC.

In this sample, this clone turned up once. The rearrangement joins TRBV6-5 to TRBJ2-7, with D tentatively TRBD1 (6 bases). Looked up from germline, CDR1 is MNHEY and CDR2 is SVGAGI. This CDR3 has 14 residues. V was cut by 5 bases and J by 3 bases, with 14 bases left in between. The CDR3 is CASSTIQGDYEQYF. DNA of the CDR3: TGTGCCAGCAGTACAATACAGGGCGACTACGAGCAGTACTTC.

The CDR3 spells CASSPGRDTEAFF. In DNA, the CDR3 is TGTGCCAGCAGCCCCGGGAGAGACACTGAAGCTTTCTTT. V and J are TRBV9 and TRBJ1-1; D is uncertain. The CDR3 length is 13 residues. The germline gives CDR1 SGDLS, CDR2 YYNGEE. V was clipped by 4 bases and J by 3 bases, with 10 bases between them. Filled out from reference TRBV9 and TRBJ1-1, the complete variable domain reads DSGVTQTPKHLITATGQRVTLRCSPRSGDLSVYWYQQSLDQGLQFLIQYYNGEERAKGNILERFSAQQFPDLHSELNLSSLELGDSALYFCASSPGRDTEAFFGQGTRLTVV.

This clone showed up just a few times. The genes are TRBV9 and TRBJ2-3; D uncertain. V lost 1 base and J 0 bases, leaving 18 bases between the germline ends. Germline CDR1 SGDLS, CDR2 YYNGEE. This CDR3 comprises 18 residues. In nucleotides, the CDR3 is TGTGCCAGCAGCGTATATCAGAGACCAACCCCTAGCACAGATACGCAGTATTTT. It encodes CASSVYQRPTPSTDTQYF.

Only one count was recorded for this clone. This sequence joins TRBV27 and TRBJ2-7; 13 bases map to TRBD2. The junction had 5 bases not matched to a gene; V was cut back by 3 bases and J by 3 bases. Germline CDR1 is MNHEY and CDR2 is SMNVEV (reference sequence). The CDR3 covers 16 residues. CDR3 nucleotide sequence: TGTGCCAGCAGTTTTATAGGACTAGCGGGGGTCTACGAGCAGTACTTC. Encoded protein: CASSFIGLAGVYEQYF.

The V gene is TRBV4-1, the J gene TRBJ2-2; D is unresolved. CDR1 is MGHRA, CDR2 YSYEKL, per germline. The CDR3 is 14 amino acids. With 3 bases removed from V and 1 base from J, the gap between germline ends came to 6 bases. The CDR3 reads CASSQARNTGELFF. CDR3 DNA: TGCGCCAGCAGCCAGGCCAGGAACACCGGGGAGCTGTTTTTT.